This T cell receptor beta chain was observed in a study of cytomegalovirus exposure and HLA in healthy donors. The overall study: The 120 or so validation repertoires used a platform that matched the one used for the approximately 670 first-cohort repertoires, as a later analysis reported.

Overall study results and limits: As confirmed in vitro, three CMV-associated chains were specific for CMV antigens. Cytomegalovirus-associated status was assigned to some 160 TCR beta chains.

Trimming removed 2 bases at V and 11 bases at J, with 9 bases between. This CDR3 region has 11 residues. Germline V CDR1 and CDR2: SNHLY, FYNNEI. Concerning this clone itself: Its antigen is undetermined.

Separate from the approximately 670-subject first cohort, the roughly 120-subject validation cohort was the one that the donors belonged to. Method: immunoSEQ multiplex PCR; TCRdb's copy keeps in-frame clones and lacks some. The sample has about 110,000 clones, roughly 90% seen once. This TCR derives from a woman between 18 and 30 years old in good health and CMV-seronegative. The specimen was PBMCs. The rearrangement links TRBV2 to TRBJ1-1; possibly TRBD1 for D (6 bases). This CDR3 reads CASSENRAAFF. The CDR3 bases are TGTGCCAGCAGTGAAAACAGGGCCGCTTTCTTT.